Presented here are 26 T cell receptor beta chains from one specimen sequenced in a study of blood T cell repertoires in COVID-19. Method: immunoSEQ multiplex PCR; TCRdb's copy keeps in-frame clones and lacks some. This table holds about 180,000 clones, approximately 85% found once. Material for sequencing was peripheral blood. The receptors here all came from a woman older than 75 with acute or convalescent COVID-19.

This rearrangement joins TRBV18 to TRBJ1-1; tentative D call: TRBD1 (6 bases). Between the trimmed V and J ends, which lost 3 bases and 4 bases, there was a span of 12 bases. CDR1 and CDR2 from the germline V gene are KGHSH and LQKENI. This CDR3 comprises 14 residues. Here the CDR3 reads CASSPTGAGTEAFF. CDR3 DNA sequence: TGTGCCAGCTCACCGACAGGCGCTGGCACTGAAGCTTTCTTT.

CDR3 in DNA: TGTGCCAGTAGTACTTGGACTAGCGGGAGGAATGAGCAGTTCTTC. This gives the protein CASSTWTSGRNEQFF. The chain uses TRBV19 and TRBJ2-1, with 14 bases matching TRBD2. V shed 4 bases and J 7 bases; nucleotides not matched to a gene: 3. This CDR3 region has 15 residues. Germline CDR1 and CDR2: LNHDA and SQIVND (reference sequence).

The table lists this clone with a few counts. The chain carries TRBV7-2 and TRBJ1-2; D possibly corresponds to TRBD1 (6 bases). Trimming cost V 5 bases and J 4 bases, with 20 bases left between them. Germline lookup yields CDR1 SGHTA and CDR2 FQGNSA. CDR3 length: 16 amino acids. The CDR3, as DNA: TGTGCCAGCAGCGCCGGATGGGGGGGGCGCGGCTATGGCTACACCTTC. Protein: CASSAGWGGRGYGYTF. The full variable domain, in which reference TRBV7-2 and TRBJ1-2 provide the parts outside the CDR3, is GAGVSQSPSNKVTEKGKDVELRCDPISGHTALYWYRQSLGQGLEFLIYFQGNSAPDKSGLPSDRFSAERTGGSVSTLTIQRTQQEDSAVYLCASSAGWGGRGYGYTFGSGTRLTVV.

V is TRBV11-3 and J is TRBJ2-1, with 11 bases fitting TRBD1. Germline CDR1 reads SGHNT; CDR2 reads YENEEA. This CDR3 has 14 residues. J was trimmed by 8 bases and V by 5 bases; bases with no gene match: 5. CDR3 DNA sequence: TGTGCCAGCAGCCGGACAGGGGGCCGAGATGAGCAGTTCTTC. This encodes CASSRTGGRDEQFF.

The chain links TRBV2 to TRBJ2-5; D gene uncertain. This CDR3 is built from 14 residues. Germline CDR1 SNHLY, CDR2 FYNNEI. Trimming left V 3 bases short and J 2 bases short, with 10 bases between. CDR3 sequence: CASSEKNSQETQYF. CDR3 in DNA: TGTGCCAGCAGTGAGAAAAACAGTCAAGAGACCCAGTACTTC.

About this clone: The identical CDR3 is also encoded by other nucleotide sequences in the sample. This rearrangement joins TRBV9 to TRBJ2-2, with 10 bases identical to TRBD2. Trimming took 0 bases from V and 4 from J; bases not matched to a gene: 0. CDR1 is SGDLS and CDR2 is YYNGEE in the germline V gene. This CDR3 region has 15 residues. In DNA, the CDR3 is TGTGCCAGCAGCGTAGGGACTAGCGGCACCGGGGAGCTGTTTTTT. Translating gives CASSVGTSGTGELFF.

The J gene is TRBJ2-2, the V gene TRBV7-8, with D perhaps matching TRBD1 (5 bases). Trimming took 1 base from V and 7 from J, leaving 13 bases between them. This CDR3 spans 15 amino acids. CDR1 and CDR2 (germline): SGHVS, FQNEAQ. CDR3 sequence reads: CASSLEGQMLGELFF. CDR3 DNA sequence: TGTGCCAGCAGCTTAGAAGGACAAATGCTCGGGGAGCTGTTTTTT.

This clone was picked up one time. The CDR3 spells CASSQTGTANNSPLHF. As DNA, the CDR3 is TGTGCCAGCAGCCAGACCGGGACAGCTAATAATTCACCCCTCCACTTT. V usage is TRBV7-2 and J usage is TRBJ1-6, with 7 bases aligning to TRBD1. Germline CDR1 SGHTA, CDR2 FQGNSA. The trim removed 5 bases at V and 5 bases at J, leaving 9 bases unmatched. This CDR3 region has 16 residues.

J is TRBJ2-1 and V is TRBV19; D might be TRBD2 (6 bases). CDR1 is LNHDA, CDR2 SQIVND, per germline (reference sequence). Trimming pared 1 base from V and 5 bases from J, leaving 12 bases between. This CDR3 has 15 residues. CDR3 DNA sequence: TGTGCCAGTAGTATAGGAGCGGGCAAGGACAATGAGCAGTTCTTC. It codes for CASSIGAGKDNEQFF.

The V and J genes are TRBV20-1 and TRBJ2-7; 7 nucleotides match TRBD1. The CDR3 length is 14 residues. CDR1 DFQATT and CDR2 SNEGSKA come from the germline V gene (reference sequence). Unmatched junction bases numbered 11, after V lost 3 bases and J lost 6 bases. The CDR3, as DNA: TGCAGTGCTAGTCGTCACAGGGGATCCGGCGAGCAGTACTTC. As protein: CSASRHRGSGEQYF.

The rearrangement joins TRBV19 to TRBJ1-1; no clear D. Between the trimmed V and J ends, which lost 3 bases and 2 bases, there was a span of 13 bases. The length of the CDR3 is 15 residues. The germline V gene has CDR1 LNHDA and CDR2 SQIVND (reference sequence). The CDR3: CASSMRASLNTEAFF. The CDR3 coding sequence is TGTGCCAGTAGTATGAGGGCCTCCCTTAACACTGAAGCTTTCTTT.

This clone was seen just once. The DNA of the CDR3 is TGCAGTGCTAGTGGGCAGGGGGCTGAAGCTTTCTTT. Amino acids: CSASGQGAEAFF. V gene TRBV20-1 combines with J gene TRBJ1-1, with 7 positions matching TRBD1. CDR1 and CDR2 from the germline V gene are DFQATT and SNEGSKA (reference sequence). This CDR3 is 12 amino acids long. After removal of 3 bases from V and 6 bases from J, the junction contained 4 bases not matched to a gene.

This sequence joins TRBV5-1 and TRBJ1-2; possible D gene TRBD1, 6 bases. The CDR3 has 14 amino acids. Trimming left V 7 bases short and J 2 bases short, with 15 bases between. CDR1 is SGHRS, CDR2 YFSETQ, per germline. DNA of the CDR3: TGCGCCAGCTCCGAGCCTGACAGGAACTATGGCTACACCTTC. Residues: CASSEPDRNYGYTF.

The rearrangement joins TRBV6-2 or TRBV6-3 to TRBJ1-3, with 7 positions matching TRBD1. This CDR3 comprises 14 residues. V shed 5 bases, J shed 0 bases, and the junction held 1 base outside the gene matches. The germline gives CDR1 MNHEY, CDR2 SVGEGT. This CDR3 is CASSGTDSGNTIYF. In DNA, the CDR3 is TGTGCCAGCAGTGGGACAGACTCTGGAAACACCATATATTTT.

This chain joins TRBV5-4 and TRBJ1-1, with a weak D call TRBD1 (6 bases). The CDR3 has 15 amino acids. CDR1 and CDR2 from the germline V gene are SGHNT and YYREEE (reference sequence). Trimming stripped 2 bases from V and 2 bases from J, with 13 bases between. The CDR3 region has the DNA TGTGCCAGCAGCTTAGCCGGGACACTAAACACTGAAGCTTTCTTT. It translates to CASSLAGTLNTEAFF.

In its sample, this clone was seen once. This chain uses TRBV13 with TRBJ2-5; a weak D match, TRBD1 (6 bases). From germline, CDR1 is PRHDT and CDR2 FYEKMQ (reference sequence). V was trimmed by 5 bases and J by 4 bases, leaving 11 bases between them. The CDR3 has 13 amino acids. The CDR3: CASSPRGGETQYF. CDR3 nucleotides: TGTGCCAGCAGCCCCAGGGGCGGAGAGACCCAGTACTTC.

This sequence joins TRBV7-9 and TRBJ1-1; tentatively, D is TRBD1 (5 bases). Trimming cost V 6 bases and J 11 bases, with 16 bases left between them. This CDR3 contains 12 residues. The V gene's germline CDR1 is SEHNR and CDR2 FQNEAQ (reference sequence). The CDR3 loop reads CASSFAGEAAFF. CDR3 bases: TGTGCCAGCAGTTTTGCGGGGGAGGCGGCTTTCTTT.

The chain recombines TRBV7-2 with TRBJ1-2; the match to TRBD1 covers 8 bases. The CDR3 covers 13 residues. Germline CDR1 SGHTA, CDR2 FQGNSA. The V segment lost 4 bases and the J segment 2 bases; nucleotides outside the gene matches: 0. The CDR3 is CASSWTGNYGYTF. Here the CDR3 DNA reads TGTGCCAGCAGCTGGACAGGGAACTATGGCTACACCTTC.

The chain is built from TRBV5-8 and TRBJ1-1, with D unclear. Germline CDR1 and CDR2: SGHTS and YDEGEE. The V gene lost 6 bases and the J gene lost 1 base, with 16 bases spanning the gap. CDR3 length equals 15 residues. The CDR3 sequence: CASTRWSAGNTEAFF. DNA for the CDR3: TGTGCCAGCACCCGGTGGAGTGCGGGGAACACTGAAGCTTTCTTT.

The J gene is TRBJ1-2, the V gene TRBV10-3; D not resolved. This CDR3 region has 15 residues. Germline V gene sequence: CDR1 ENHRY, CDR2 SYGVKD. The germline V and J ends were trimmed by 1 base and 7 bases, with 16 bases remaining between them. The CDR3 spells CAISELSLRSRGYTF. In DNA, the CDR3 is TGTGCCATCAGTGAGTTGAGTCTCCGTTCCCGTGGCTACACCTTC.

The V gene is TRBV7-2, the J gene TRBJ1-1; 12 nucleotides align to TRBD1. CDR1 SGHTA and CDR2 FQGNSA come from the germline V gene. The CDR3 runs 17 residues. Unmatched junction bases numbered 11, after V lost 9 bases and J lost 0 bases. CDR3 nucleotide sequence: TGTGCCAGTTTGACCGGGACAGGGGGCCGGATGAACACTGAAGCTTTCTTT. The encoded protein is CASLTGTGGRMNTEAFF.

This rearrangement joins TRBV6-2 or TRBV6-3 to TRBJ2-5; 15 bases map to TRBD2. The trim removed 5 bases at V and 3 bases at J, leaving 7 bases unmatched. The CDR3 covers 17 residues. Per germline, CDR1 MNHEY and CDR2 SVGEGT. The CDR3 bases are TGTGCCAGCAGTACGGGACTAGCGGGGGGAAATGAAGAGACCCAGTACTTC. Its translation is CASSTGLAGGNEETQYF.

This chain uses TRBV3-1 (or the pseudogene TRBV3-2) with TRBJ1-2; D might be TRBD1 (6 bases). Trimming removed 1 base at V and 4 bases at J, with 13 bases between. The CDR3 is made up of 15 amino acids. Germline lookup yields CDR1 LGHDT and CDR2 YNNKEL (reference sequence). CDR3 sequence: CASSQALRGGYGYTF. The CDR3 DNA sequence: TGTGCCAGCAGCCAAGCGCTAAGGGGGGGCTATGGCTACACCTTC.

The chain joins TRBV27 to TRBJ1-6, with TRBD1 identical over 8 bases. Germline CDR1 MNHEY, CDR2 SMNVEV (reference sequence). The ends lost 5 bases at V and 6 bases at J; junction bases unmatched: 9. The CDR3 is 16 residues long. The CDR3 is CASSPTRGQGNSPLHF. CDR3 nucleotides: TGTGCCAGCAGTCCGACCAGGGGGCAGGGTAATTCACCCCTCCACTTT.

The gene calls are TRBV7-8 and TRBJ2-7; a weak D match, TRBD2 (5 bases). The CDR3 length is 15 residues. CDR1 is SGHVS and CDR2 is FQNEAQ in the germline V gene. The germline V and J ends were trimmed by 2 bases and 1 base, with 12 bases remaining between them. Written as DNA, the CDR3 is TGTGCCAGCAGCTTACGAGGGAACCCTTCCTACGAGCAGTACTTC. Its protein product is CASSLRGNPSYEQYF.

This clone was counted a few times. This chain joins TRBV27 and TRBJ2-1, with 9 positions matching TRBD1. V lost 8 bases to trimming and J lost 9 bases; unmatched junction nucleotides: 14. CDR1 MNHEY and CDR2 SMNVEV come from the germline V gene (reference sequence). CDR3 length: 15 amino acids. The DNA of the CDR3 is TGTGCCAGCGCCCTCCCCGGACAGGGGTCCAGTGAGCAGTTCTTC. It yields the protein CASALPGQGSSEQFF.